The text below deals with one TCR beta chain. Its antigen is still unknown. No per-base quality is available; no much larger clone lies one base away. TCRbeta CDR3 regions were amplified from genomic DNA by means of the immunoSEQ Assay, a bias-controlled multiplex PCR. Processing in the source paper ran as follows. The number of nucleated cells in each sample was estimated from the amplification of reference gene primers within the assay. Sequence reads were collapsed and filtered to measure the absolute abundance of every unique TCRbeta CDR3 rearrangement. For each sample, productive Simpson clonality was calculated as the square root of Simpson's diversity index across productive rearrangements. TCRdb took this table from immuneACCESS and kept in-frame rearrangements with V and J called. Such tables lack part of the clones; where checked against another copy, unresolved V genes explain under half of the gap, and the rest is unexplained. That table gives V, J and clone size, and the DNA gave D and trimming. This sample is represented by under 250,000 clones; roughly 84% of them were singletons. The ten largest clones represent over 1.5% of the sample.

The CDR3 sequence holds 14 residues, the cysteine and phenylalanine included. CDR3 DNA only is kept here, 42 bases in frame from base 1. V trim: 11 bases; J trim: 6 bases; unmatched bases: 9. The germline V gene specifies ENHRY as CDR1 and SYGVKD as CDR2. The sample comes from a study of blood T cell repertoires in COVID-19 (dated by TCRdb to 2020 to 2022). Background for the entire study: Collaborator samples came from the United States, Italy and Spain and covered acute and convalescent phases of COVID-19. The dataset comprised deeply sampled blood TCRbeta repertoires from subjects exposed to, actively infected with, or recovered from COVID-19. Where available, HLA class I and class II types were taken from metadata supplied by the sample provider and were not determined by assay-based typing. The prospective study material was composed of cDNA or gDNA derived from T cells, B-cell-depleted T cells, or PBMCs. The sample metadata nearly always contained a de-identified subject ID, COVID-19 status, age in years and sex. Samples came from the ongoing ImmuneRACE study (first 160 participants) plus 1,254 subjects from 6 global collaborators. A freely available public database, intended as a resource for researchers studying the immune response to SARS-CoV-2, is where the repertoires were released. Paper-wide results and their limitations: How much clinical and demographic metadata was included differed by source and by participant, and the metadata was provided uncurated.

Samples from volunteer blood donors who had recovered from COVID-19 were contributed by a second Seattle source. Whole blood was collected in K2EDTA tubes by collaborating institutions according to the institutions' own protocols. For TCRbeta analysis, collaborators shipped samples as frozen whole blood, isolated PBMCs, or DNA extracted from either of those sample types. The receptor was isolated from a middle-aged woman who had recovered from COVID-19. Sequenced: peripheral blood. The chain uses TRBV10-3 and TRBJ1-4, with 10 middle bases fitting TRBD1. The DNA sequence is TGTGCCGCCCGCGCCGGGACAGGGGATGAAAAACTGTTTTTT. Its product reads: CAARAGTGDEKLFF.